Presented here are 10 T cell receptor beta chains from one specimen sequenced in a study of CD4 T cells in relation to SARS-CoV-2 and coronaviruses. Profiling relied on immunoSEQ multiplex PCR, and the TCRdb table lists in-frame clones only, not all of them. This sample has some 46,000 clones; roughly 82% occur once, and the top ten carry more than 1.2%. The antigens these receptors bind are not known. Input material: naive CD4+ T cells from PBMCs, cultured in vitro. This sample's subset: naive CD4+ T cells isolated by negative enrichment. The origin of the receptors is an adult with COVID-19.

This chain uses TRBV19 with TRBJ1-5; D remains unclear. The V and J ends lost 8 bases and 3 bases respectively, with 8 bases between them. Germline V CDR1 and CDR2: LNHDA, SQIVND (reference sequence). This CDR3 is 12 amino acids long. The CDR3 sequence: CASSPDNQPQHF. In DNA form, the CDR3 reads TGTGCCAGTTCCCCGGACAATCAGCCCCAGCATTTT.

This clone was detected only a few times. This chain joins TRBV4-1 and TRBJ1-1; TRBD1 matches at 7 bases. From germline, CDR1 is MGHRA and CDR2 YSYEKL. V dropped 4 bases and J dropped 3; count of bases not matched to a gene: 11. The CDR3 spans 16 residues. Here the CDR3 reads CASSLWDRPSDTEAFF. The CDR3 nucleotides are TGCGCCAGCAGCCTTTGGGACAGACCATCGGACACTGAAGCTTTCTTT.

The chain joins TRBV19 to TRBJ2-6; maybe TRBD2 (7 bases). The CDR3 spans 15 residues. Trimming stripped 3 bases from V and 3 bases from J, with 9 bases between. Per the germline V gene, CDR1 is LNHDA and CDR2 is SQIVND (reference sequence). CDR3 sequence reads: CASSMGGLGANVLTF. The CDR3 DNA reads as TGTGCCAGTAGTATGGGGGGGCTTGGGGCCAACGTCCTGACTTTC. The whole variable domain, remainder taken from reference TRBV19 and TRBJ2-6, is DGGITQSPKYLFRKEGQNVTLSCEQNLNHDAMYWYRQDPGQGLRLIYYSQIVNDFQKGDIAEGYSVSREKKESFPLTVTSAQKNPTAFYLCASSMGGLGANVLTFGAGSRLTVL.

This sequence joins TRBV3-1 (or the pseudogene TRBV3-2) and TRBJ2-3, with TRBD2 as a possible D gene (5 bases). This CDR3 has 14 amino acids. V dropped 1 base and J dropped 5 bases, with 10 bases sitting between them. Germline V gene lookup returns CDR1 LGHDT and CDR2 YNNKEL (reference sequence). The CDR3: CASSQGTGLDTQYF. CDR3 coding DNA: TGTGCCAGCAGCCAAGGTACGGGGTTAGATACGCAGTATTTT.

This chain connects TRBV19 to TRBJ2-3; a possible D gene is TRBD2 (5 bases). The V end lost 1 base, the J end lost 5 bases, and 10 bases lay between the germline ends. The CDR3 extends over 14 amino acids. Germline V CDR1 and CDR2: LNHDA, SQIVND (reference sequence). CDR3 amino acids: CASSIGGIIDTQYF. The CDR3 DNA reads as TGTGCCAGTAGTATAGGAGGGATCATAGATACGCAGTATTTT.

The CDR3 is CASSLGDRSYSNQPQHF. For the CDR3, the DNA is TGTGCCAGCAGCTTAGGGGACAGGAGCTATAGCAATCAGCCCCAGCATTTT. V gene TRBV7-9 combines with J gene TRBJ1-5, with 8 bases identical to TRBD1. In germline, CDR1 is SEHNR, CDR2 FQNEAQ (reference sequence). The CDR3 length is 17 residues. J lost 0 bases, V lost 1 base, and 5 bases had no gene match. The entire variable domain, with the rest obtained from reference TRBV7-9 and TRBJ1-5, is as follows: DTGVSQNPRHKITKRGQNVTFRCDPISEHNRLYWYRQTLGQGPEFLTYFQNEAQLEKSRLLSDRFSAERPKGSFSTLEIQRTEQGDSAMYLCASSLGDRSYSNQPQHFGDGTRLSIL.

This chain links TRBV10-3 with TRBJ2-3; 7 bases are a match to TRBD2. J lost 6 bases, V lost 4 bases, and 7 bases had no gene match. This CDR3 is built from 14 residues. Germline assignment: CDR1 ENHRY and CDR2 SYGVKD. The CDR3 DNA is TGTGCCATCAGTGCTAGCGGTCGTAAGGATACGCAGTATTTT. Residues: CAISASGRKDTQYF.

V gene TRBV28 combines with J gene TRBJ2-3; 8 bases match TRBD2. The V gene's germline CDR1 is MDHEN and CDR2 SYDVKM. With 2 bases clipped from V and 6 bases from J, the junction kept 4 bases outside the gene matches. The CDR3 consists of 14 residues. This CDR3 reads CASSLSGRWDTQYF. In nucleotides, the CDR3 is TGTGCCAGCAGTTTAAGCGGGAGATGGGATACGCAGTATTTT.

This clone was counted only a few times. The chain uses TRBV2 and TRBJ2-2; 11 bases align to TRBD2. The CDR3 consists of 15 residues. The V gene end was trimmed by 5 bases and the J gene end by 6 bases; junction bases not matched to a gene: 5. Germline-derived CDR1 and CDR2 are SNHLY and FYNNEI. Here the CDR3 reads CASSRTGLAAGELFF. In nucleotides, the CDR3 is TGTGCCAGCAGTAGGACGGGACTAGCGGCCGGGGAGCTGTTTTTT.

This chain links TRBV6-5 with TRBJ2-3; tentative D call: TRBD1 (5 bases). Trimming took 7 bases from V and 1 from J, leaving 9 bases between them. The germline V gene encodes CDR1 MNHEY and CDR2 SVGAGI. The CDR3 runs to 13 residues. CDR3 in DNA: TGTGCCAGCACTAGGGGCGGCACAGATACGCAGTATTTT. Translated, it gives CASTRGGTDTQYF.